The T cell receptor (beta chain) described here comes from a study of blood T cell repertoires in COVID-19. Cohorts were assigned according to the clinical history that participants reported. The junction had 0 bases not matched to a gene; V was cut back by 3 bases and J by 2 bases. The CDR3 length is 13 residues. Germline values: CDR1 GTSNPN, CDR2 SVGIG (reference sequence). Per the original data handling: Amplification with reference gene primers provided the estimates of nucleated cell counts. Generated by immunoSEQ multiplex PCR, the TCRdb table keeps only in-frame clones and is missing some. D and trimming were read from the DNA, whereas the V and J calls and clone size are those reported in that table. The repertoire consists of some 410,000 clones, with roughly 88% occurring once and the leading ten covering approximately 0.96%.

The source of this sequence is a woman aged 25-40 years with acute COVID-19. Sequencing used PBMCs or T cells enriched from blood (not recorded which). The rearrangement uses TRBV30 and TRBJ1-5, with TRBD1 matching over 8 bases. CDR3 sequence: CAWRGQGNQPQHF. The DNA for the CDR3 is TGTGCCTGGAGGGGACAGGGCAATCAGCCCCAGCATTTT.